The 15 T cell receptor beta chains below all came from one sample that was sequenced in a study of shared clonotypes between healthy human individuals. Sequenced by immunoSEQ multiplex PCR; TCRdb stores in-frame clones only, minus some. The profile shows about 470,000 clones, roughly three quarters of them singletons. Sequencing used PBMCs. These receptors originate from a woman aged 40 to 55 in good health. Some clones in this sample may be carry-over from other donors' samples.

The rearrangement joins TRBV10-3 to TRBJ2-2; D is unresolved. V dropped 0 bases and J dropped 3 bases, with 5 bases sitting between them. Germline CDR1 reads ENHRY; CDR2 reads SYGVKD. This CDR3 has 14 residues. In nucleotides, the CDR3 is TGTGCCATCAGTGAGTCGACCTACACCGGGGAGCTGTTTTTT. The encoded protein is CAISESTYTGELFF.

On this clone: Distinct nucleotide sequences in the sample also encode this CDR3. The J gene is TRBJ2-1, the V gene TRBV5-1; D call uncertain. The germline gives CDR1 SGHRS, CDR2 YFSETQ. The V and J ends lost 0 bases and 1 base respectively, with 8 bases between them. The CDR3 length is 15 residues. The DNA for the CDR3 is TGCGCCAGCAGCTTGGAAGTAGGTTCCTACAATGAGCAGTTCTTC. It is translated as CASSLEVGSYNEQFF.

The rearrangement uses TRBV10-3 and TRBJ1-4, with a possible D match to TRBD1 (5 bases). Per the germline V gene, CDR1 is ENHRY and CDR2 is SYGVKD. CDR3 length: 15 amino acids. Trimming removed 3 bases from V and 2 bases from J, with 10 bases in between. The DNA of the CDR3 is TGTGCCATCAGTGAATTCGGGGGGACTAATGAAAAACTGTTTTTT. Its protein is CAISEFGGTNEKLFF.

The chain combines TRBV10-1 with TRBJ1-1; D perhaps matches TRBD1 (6 bases). The CDR3 runs to 14 residues. From germline, CDR1 is WNHNN and CDR2 SYGVQD (reference sequence). V lost 3 bases and J lost 5, with 13 bases in between. The CDR3 DNA sequence: TGCGCCAGCAGTGAAAACGTGGGGGCAACTGAAGCTTTCTTT. Its protein product is CASSENVGATEAFF.

With respect to this clone: Other DNA sequences of this sample code for an identical CDR3. The CDR3 sequence is CASSLRAGTDTQYF. CDR3 nucleotides: TGCGCCAGCAGCCTGAGGGCAGGGACAGATACGCAGTATTTT. The V gene is TRBV5-1, the J gene TRBJ2-3; the D gene could be TRBD1 or TRBD2 (5 bases each). The CDR3 sequence is 14 residues long. From germline, CDR1 is SGHRS and CDR2 YFSETQ. The V end was cut by 4 bases, the J end by 3 bases, with 12 bases between.

The chain uses TRBV18 and TRBJ2-7; D may be TRBD1 (5 bases). CDR3 length: 14 amino acids. Germline CDR1 KGHSH, CDR2 LQKENI. Trimming left V 2 bases short and J 2 bases short, with 10 bases between. CDR3 bases: TGTGCCAGCTCACCAGAGACAGCACCCTACGAGCAGTACTTC. It is translated as CASSPETAPYEQYF.

Written as DNA, the CDR3 is TGTGCCAGTAGCCGCGGGTTTCAAGCTTTCTTT. Translating gives CASSRGFQAFF. The chain employs TRBV27 and TRBJ1-1; D is ambiguous. The CDR3 has 11 residues. CDR1 and CDR2 (germline): MNHEY, SMNVEV (reference sequence). Trimming took 9 bases from V and 9 from J, leaving 14 bases between them.

Details on this clone: This may arise from a read error, as a much more abundant clone is one base away. Additional DNA sequences in this sample encode the identical CDR3. The chain employs TRBV11-2 and TRBJ2-7; D is undetermined. Trimming took off 1 base at V and 3 bases at J, with 10 bases between the two ends. CDR3 length equals 14 residues. Germline CDR1 SGHAT, CDR2 FQNNGV. The CDR3 protein is CASSLGVGLYEQYF. The CDR3 DNA reads as TGTGCCAGCAGCTTAGGGGTGGGCCTCTACGAGCAGTACTTC.

This chain uses TRBV7-9 with TRBJ2-7; D is unresolved. V lost 5 bases, J lost 2 bases, and 13 bases lay in between. The CDR3 length is 14 residues. In germline, CDR1 is SEHNR, CDR2 FQNEAQ (reference sequence). CDR3 nucleotides: TGTGCCAGCAGCCCACGGACCAGGCCCTACGAGCAGTACTTC. Translating it yields CASSPRTRPYEQYF.

V gene TRBV28 combines with J gene TRBJ1-1; 8 bases are a match to TRBD1. The CDR3 runs 13 residues. V was pared by 3 bases and J by 8 bases, with 5 bases of the junction left unmatched. CDR1 is MDHEN and CDR2 is SYDVKM in the germline V gene. The CDR3 coding sequence is TGTGCCAGCAGTTTTCCAGGGGGCTCCGAAGCTTTCTTT. Protein: CASSFPGGSEAFF.

J is TRBJ2-2 and V is TRBV10-3; maybe TRBD2 (6 bases). This CDR3 contains 13 residues. CDR1 and CDR2 (germline): ENHRY, SYGVKD. The V end was cut by 9 bases, the J end by 5 bases, with 13 bases between. The CDR3 sequence is CAISSRDTGELFF. In DNA form, the CDR3 reads TGTGCCATATCTTCGCGGGATACCGGGGAGCTGTTTTTT.

V usage is TRBV15 and J usage is TRBJ2-7; D may be TRBD2 (6 bases). The CDR3 is 14 amino acids. With 0 bases removed from V and 3 bases from J, the gap between germline ends came to 9 bases. Germline values: CDR1 LNHNV, CDR2 YYDKDF (reference sequence). The CDR3 nucleotides are TGTGCCACCAGCAGAGATTGGAGGGACTACGAGCAGTACTTC. It translates to CATSRDWRDYEQYF.

The V gene is TRBV10-3, the J gene TRBJ1-3; no firm D call. Germline-derived CDR1 and CDR2 are ENHRY and SYGVKD. V was cut by 4 bases and J by 8 bases, with 12 bases left in between. The CDR3 is made up of 13 amino acids. CDR3 sequence reads: CAISVNSGDTIYF. The CDR3 DNA sequence: TGTGCCATCAGTGTAAATTCGGGAGACACCATATATTTT.

The J gene is TRBJ2-5, the V gene TRBV7-2; 8 nucleotides line up with TRBD2. The V segment lost 5 bases and the J segment 5 bases; nucleotides outside the gene matches: 10. Germline CDR1 is SGHTA and CDR2 is FQGNSA. The CDR3 is 15 amino acids. CDR3 in amino acids: CASSPYRQRGETQYF. The CDR3 nucleotides read TGTGCCAGCAGCCCGTACCGACAGCGGGGGGAGACCCAGTACTTC.

CDR3 region: CASSLIWGDYGYTF. CDR3 bases: TGTGCCAGCAGCCTTATCTGGGGGGACTATGGCTACACCTTC. The gene calls are TRBV27 and TRBJ1-2; D is perhaps TRBD1 (5 bases). With 6 bases removed from V and 3 bases from J, the gap between germline ends came to 14 bases. The CDR3 is made up of 14 amino acids. Germline lookup yields CDR1 MNHEY and CDR2 SMNVEV (reference sequence).